Shown below are 8 T cell receptor beta chains from a single sample sequenced in a study of T cells in Graves' hyperthyroidism and ophthalmopathy (dated by TCRdb to between 2018 and 2021). The library was built by means of multiplex PCR. The instrument given in TCRdb is Illumina HiSeq 2000. Amplification of TCR beta CDR3 regions was carried out from RNA transcripts. The first round of RT-PCR for the TCR CDR3 was performed with the HTBI primer set and the Qiagen OneStep RT-PCR kit. TCRdb cleaned the public reads at Q25 with fastp, built clones with MiXCR and kept in-frame beta chains. Merged by CDR3 protein, the rows form single entries marked with the most common genes and DNA. The sample data list around 600,000 distinct CDR3 sequences, and about 15% of these were observed just once. The ten largest clones take up about 7% of the sample. The specimen was blood. These receptors were taken from a woman younger than 45 with Graves' hyperthyroidism.

V gene TRBV9 combines with J gene TRBJ1-1; D is unresolved. Germline loops: CDR1 SGDLS, CDR2 YYNGEE. CDR3 size: 16 residues. Trimming shortened V by 1 base and J by 4 bases, and 17 bases separated the two germline ends. The CDR3 loop is CASSVSGVRGGTEAFF. The CDR3, as DNA: TGTGCCAGCAGCGTAAGTGGGGTACGGGGAGGCACTGAAGCTTTCTTT.

This clonotype was observed many times. The V gene is TRBV5-1, the J gene TRBJ2-7, with TRBD2 matching over 8 bases. Germline CDR1 SGHRS, CDR2 YFSETQ. The J segment lost 3 bases and the V segment lost 4 bases, leaving 9 bases of the junction unmatched. The CDR3 is 15 residues long. CDR3 DNA sequence: TGCGCCAGCAGCGCCGAAAGCGGGAGCGGCTACGAGCAGTACTTC. It specifies CASSAESGSGYEQYF.

This clonotype was recorded at least ten times. CDR3 protein: CSARELAGAKETQYF. Written as DNA, the CDR3 is TGCAGTGCTAGAGAACTAGCGGGTGCAAAAGAGACCCAGTACTTC. The J gene is TRBJ2-5, the V gene TRBV20-1, with 9 positions matching TRBD2. Looked up from germline, CDR1 is DFQATT and CDR2 is SNEGSKA (reference sequence). The CDR3 loop spans 15 amino acids. With V trimmed by 0 bases and J by 3 bases, 5 bases remained unmatched.

This clonotype was seen repeatedly, ten times or more. This chain connects TRBV5-1 to TRBJ1-1; D is possibly TRBD1 (5 bases). The ends were cut back, 1 base at V and 6 bases at J, with 10 bases in the middle. Germline V gene data show CDR1 as SGHRS and CDR2 as YFSETQ. The CDR3 consists of 13 residues. The CDR3, as DNA: TGCGCCAGCAGCTTGAAAAGGGGCGCTGAAGCTTTCTTT. Protein sequence: CASSLKRGAEAFF. The whole variable domain, remainder taken from reference TRBV5-1 and TRBJ1-1, is KAGVTQTPRYLIKTRGQQVTLSCSPISGHRSVSWYQQTPGQGLQFLFEYFSETQRNKGNFPGRFSGRQFSNSRSEMNVSTLELGDSALYLCASSLKRGAEAFFGQGTRLTVV.

V usage is TRBV5-4 and J usage is TRBJ1-2; D may be TRBD1 (6 bases). The germline gives CDR1 SGHNT, CDR2 YYREEE (reference sequence). The V and J ends lost 1 base and 2 bases respectively, with 12 bases between them. This CDR3 comprises 15 residues. CDR3 sequence: CASSLSGGKNYGYTF. CDR3 sequence (DNA): TGTGCCAGCAGCTTGTCCGGGGGCAAAAACTATGGCTACACCTTC.

This clonotype was counted at least ten times. The chain combines TRBV20-1 with TRBJ2-7; 8 bases are a match to TRBD2. The CDR3 has 16 residues. From germline, CDR1 is DFQATT and CDR2 SNEGSKA (reference sequence). The V gene end was trimmed by 3 bases and the J gene end by 7 bases; junction bases not matched to a gene: 17. The CDR3 reads CSASSSQRETSREQYF. DNA of the CDR3: TGCAGTGCTAGTTCTAGCCAGCGGGAGACAAGCCGAGAGCAGTACTTC.

The chain carries TRBV19 and TRBJ2-7, with a weak D call TRBD2 (6 bases). V was cut by 2 bases and J by 3 bases, with 11 bases left in between. This CDR3 spans 14 amino acids. Germline V gives CDR1 LNHDA, CDR2 SQIVND (reference sequence). Written as DNA, the CDR3 is TGTGCCAGTAGTATAAGTAGGGGACTCTACGAGCAGTACTTC. Residues: CASSISRGLYEQYF.

Ten or more counts support this clonotype. The rearrangement uses TRBV6-2 or TRBV6-3 and TRBJ2-4; TRBD2 matches 7 bases. Unmatched junction bases numbered 13, after V lost 6 bases and J lost 5 bases. CDR3 length: 16 residues. Looked up from germline, CDR1 is MNHEY and CDR2 is SVGEGT. The CDR3 is CASRKRVGGHQNIQYF. The CDR3 DNA reads as TGTGCCAGCAGGAAAAGAGTGGGAGGGCACCAAAACATTCAGTACTTC.